This entry lists 5 T cell receptor beta chains sequenced from one sample in a study of cytomegalovirus exposure and HLA in healthy donors. TCRdb's table, derived via immunoSEQ multiplex PCR, lists solely in-frame clones and lacks some. The sample lists approximately 64,000 clones, around 89% occurring once. The sequenced sample consisted of PBMCs. These receptors originate from a woman aged 18-30 years in good health and CMV-seronegative.

V usage is TRBV10-1 and J usage is TRBJ2-7; D might be TRBD2 (6 bases). The CDR3 is 12 amino acids. Germline CDR1 WNHNN, CDR2 SYGVQD (reference sequence). V lost 3 bases and J 7 bases, leaving 10 bases between the germline ends. CDR3 in amino acids: CASSEPGREQYF. CDR3 sequence (DNA): TGCGCCAGCAGTGAACCAGGGAGGGAGCAGTACTTC.

The chain uses TRBV6-5 and TRBJ2-7, with D possibly matching TRBD2 (6 bases). Trimming pared 6 bases from V and 0 bases from J, leaving 15 bases between. The V gene's germline CDR1 is MNHEY and CDR2 SVGAGI. The CDR3 runs to 15 residues. The CDR3 is CASRLTSLSSYEQYF. The CDR3 bases are TGTGCCAGCAGATTGACTAGTCTGAGCTCCTACGAGCAGTACTTC.

The V gene is TRBV6-1, the J gene TRBJ2-7, with TRBD1 identical over 7 bases. With V trimmed by 4 bases and J by 6 bases, 3 bases remained unmatched. The CDR3 has 12 amino acids. Germline CDR1 reads MNHNS; CDR2 reads SASEGT. CDR3 coding DNA: TGTGCCAGCAGTGTGACAGGGAGCGAGCAGTACTTC. It is translated as CASSVTGSEQYF.

This chain connects TRBV4-1 to TRBJ2-5; 7 bases match TRBD2. CDR1 MGHRA and CDR2 YSYEKL come from the germline V gene. This CDR3 has 14 residues. V lost 1 base to trimming and J lost 5 bases; unmatched junction nucleotides: 4. The CDR3 bases are TGCGCCAGCAGCCAAGGACTAGCCATGGAGACCCAGTACTTC. Translation: CASSQGLAMETQYF.

This chain connects TRBV6-1 to TRBJ2-3; tentative D call: TRBD2 (6 bases). Per germline, CDR1 MNHNS and CDR2 SASEGT. V lost 10 bases and J lost 3, with 17 bases in between. The CDR3 length is 14 residues. The chain's CDR3 is CANRPWGETDTQYF. CDR3 DNA: TGTGCCAACAGGCCGTGGGGGGAGACAGATACGCAGTATTTT.